Shown below are 2 T cell receptor beta chains from a single sample sequenced in a study of T cell repertoires in aging, cancer and after chemotherapy. Amplification of TCR beta used genomic DNA extracted from peripheral blood. TRB rearrangements spanning V, D and J were amplified using mixed TRB-A/B primers. Using its own MiXCR run on the multiplex PCR reads, TCRdb lists one record per CDR3 protein. Of fewer than 2,000 distinct CDR3 sequences in the sample, roughly 57% were seen once. The specimen sequenced was blood. The receptors come from a human donor with a blood cancer.

Concerning this clonotype itself: A junction end diverges from the germline sequence, so it may reflect a read error. The chain joins TRBV19 to TRBJ1-5; D uncertain. Germline V gives CDR1 LNHDA, CDR2 SQIVND (reference sequence). The CDR3 extends over 15 amino acids. The CDR3 loop is CASSVEGRLGQPQHF. CDR3 DNA sequence: TGTGCCAGTAGTGTAGAAGGGAGACTAGGTCAGCCCCAGCATTTT.

V gene TRBV10-1 combines with J gene TRBJ1-6; D unresolved. The CDR3 totals 13 residues. CDR1 is WNHNN and CDR2 is SYGVQD in the germline V gene (reference sequence). CDR3 amino acids: CVSQASYNSPLHF. CDR3 nucleotide sequence: TGCGTTAGCCAAGCCTCCTATAATTCACCCCTCCACTTT.